The next 24 T cell receptor beta chains were all read from a single sample in a study of blood T cell repertoires in COVID-19. Assay used: immunoSEQ multiplex PCR; TCRdb lists only in-frame clones, some missing. The repertoire consists of 200,000 to 300,000 clones, with approximately 90% occurring once and the leading ten covering roughly 3.3%. The sequenced material came from peripheral blood. These receptor sequences come from a woman aged 40-49 years with acute or convalescent COVID-19.

As DNA, the CDR3 is TGTGCCAGCAGTTACTCGCGAGGGGGCCAGTCACCCCTCCACTTT. Amino acid sequence: CASSYSRGGQSPLHF. V is TRBV6-5 and J is TRBJ1-6, with TRBD1 matching 7 bases. The CDR3 loop spans 15 amino acids. V gave up 0 bases and J gave up 10 bases; unmatched junction bases: 6. Germline V gene data show CDR1 as MNHEY and CDR2 as SVGAGI.

This sequence joins TRBV5-4 and TRBJ2-1; 11 nucleotides align to TRBD1. CDR1 is SGHNT, CDR2 YYREEE, per germline (reference sequence). V lost 4 bases, J lost 8 bases, and 5 bases stayed unmatched. CDR3 length: 14 residues. This CDR3 reads CASSPRTGGYEQFF. For the CDR3, the DNA is TGTGCCAGCAGCCCGAGGACAGGGGGCTATGAGCAGTTCTTC. Supplemented by reference TRBV5-4 and TRBJ2-1, the full variable domain reads ETGVTQSPTHLIKTRGQQVTLRCSSQSGHNTVSWYQQALGQGPQFIFQYYREEENGRGNFPPRFSGLQFPNYSSELNVNALELDDSALYLCASSPRTGGYEQFFGPGTRLTVL.

This sequence joins TRBV19 and TRBJ1-1; the match to TRBD1 covers 12 bases. This CDR3 region has 17 residues. Germline trimming cut 3 bases from V and 1 base from J; bases unmatched to any gene: 6. CDR1 LNHDA and CDR2 SQIVND come from the germline V gene (reference sequence). The CDR3 DNA follows: TGTGCCAGTAGTATCGGGGGACAGGGGGCTTGGAACACTGAAGCTTTCTTT. Its translation is CASSIGGQGAWNTEAFF.

The chain carries TRBV21-1 and TRBJ1-2; TRBD1 was called by the table and not checked on the DNA. TRBV21-1 is labeled a pseudogene. This CDR3 is 17 amino acids long. CDR3 in DNA: TGTGCCAGCAGCACCACCGAGAGGGACACCTCTCACTATGGCTACACCTTC. The encoded protein is CASSTTERDTSHYGYTF.

V usage is TRBV2 and J usage is TRBJ1-1; 7 positions match TRBD1. J lost 8 bases, V lost 8 bases, and 8 bases had no gene match. CDR1 is SNHLY and CDR2 is FYNNEI in the germline V gene. The CDR3 spans 12 residues. Here the CDR3 reads CASRDSGGEAFF. In DNA, the CDR3 is TGTGCCAGCCGGGACAGCGGGGGGGAAGCTTTCTTT.

The rearrangement joins TRBV6-5 to TRBJ1-1; no clear D gene. Germline lookup yields CDR1 MNHEY and CDR2 SVGAGI. The ends were cut back, 3 bases at V and 4 bases at J, with 12 bases in the middle. CDR3 length equals 14 residues. Written as DNA, the CDR3 is TGTGCCAGCAGTTATTTCAGGTCCCCCACTGAAGCTTTCTTT. This translates into CASSYFRSPTEAFF.

The chain combines TRBV18 with TRBJ2-1, with 10 nucleotides matching TRBD2. This CDR3 has 18 residues. V dropped 3 bases and J dropped 3; count of bases not matched to a gene: 11. Germline lookup yields CDR1 KGHSH and CDR2 LQKENI. CDR3 DNA: TGTGCCAGCTCACCCCCAACGGCTAGCGGGGGACTCTACAATGAGCAGTTCTTC. Translated, it gives CASSPPTASGGLYNEQFF.

The chain combines TRBV9 with TRBJ1-2; D is unclear. V gave up 0 bases and J gave up 2 bases, with 11 bases separating them. Germline loops: CDR1 SGDLS, CDR2 YYNGEE. There are 15 residues in the CDR3. Here the CDR3 DNA reads TGTGCCAGCAGCGTAGTAGGTGCCGGGAACTATGGCTACACCTTC. Translating it yields CASSVVGAGNYGYTF.

The chain couples TRBV14 to TRBJ2-1, with 8 bases lining up with TRBD1. Losses at the gene ends were 2 bases for V and 5 bases for J; bases not matched to a gene: 8. This CDR3 contains 16 residues. The V gene's germline CDR1 is SGHDN and CDR2 FVKESK. CDR3 sequence: CASSQRQGLRNNEQFF. The DNA for the CDR3 is TGTGCCAGCAGCCAAAGACAGGGGTTACGAAACAATGAGCAGTTCTTC. Supplemented by reference TRBV14 and TRBJ2-1, the full variable domain reads EAGVTQFPSHSVIEKGQTVTLRCDPISGHDNLYWYRRVMGKEIKFLLHFVKESKQDESGMPNNRFLAERTGGTYSTLKVQPAELEDSGVYFCASSQRQGLRNNEQFFGPGTRLTVL.

The chain couples TRBV10-3 to TRBJ1-1; D uncertain. The germline gives CDR1 ENHRY, CDR2 SYGVKD. CDR3 size: 14 residues. V gave up 3 bases and J gave up 0 bases, with 8 bases separating them. The CDR3, as DNA: TGTGCCATCAGTGACTCCGAGTTGAACACTGAAGCTTTCTTT. Protein sequence: CAISDSELNTEAFF.

The genes are TRBV25-1 and TRBJ1-2, with TRBD1 matching 7 bases. Germline-derived CDR1 and CDR2 are MGHDK and SYGVNS. The CDR3 is made up of 13 amino acids. J gave up 5 bases and V 2 bases, and 2 bases lay outside the gene matches. Here the CDR3 DNA reads TGTGCCAGCAGTGAACGGGACAGTTATGGCTACACCTTC. Protein sequence: CASSERDSYGYTF.

DNA for the CDR3: TGTGCCAGCTCACCCTGGGCCGGCTACAATGAGCAGTTCTTC. Translation: CASSPWAGYNEQFF. The chain joins TRBV18 to TRBJ2-1; D call uncertain. CDR1 is KGHSH, CDR2 LQKENI, per germline. V was pared by 3 bases and J by 3 bases, with 9 bases between. The CDR3 is made up of 14 amino acids.

The rearrangement uses TRBV5-4 and TRBJ1-3, with D possibly TRBD1 on 6 matching bases. V lost 0 bases to trimming and J lost 4 bases, with 8 bases between them. CDR3 length equals 14 residues. Germline loops: CDR1 SGHNT, CDR2 YYREEE (reference sequence). In DNA form, the CDR3 reads TGTGCCAGCAGCTTGGCCACAGGGGGAAACACCATATATTTT. It codes for CASSLATGGNTIYF.

V and J are TRBV28 and TRBJ1-3; TRBD1 is a possible D gene (5 bases). The CDR3 is 18 amino acids. The germline gives CDR1 MDHEN, CDR2 SYDVKM. V shed 5 bases and J shed 3 bases, with 23 bases lying between them. This CDR3 reads CASSPPQGVSRSGNTIYF. DNA of the CDR3: TGTGCCAGCAGTCCCCCCCAGGGTGTAAGTCGTAGTGGAAACACCATATATTTT.

The rearrangement uses TRBV2 and TRBJ1-5; 12 nucleotides align to TRBD1. The V and J ends lost 6 bases and 4 bases, in that order; junction bases with no gene match: 10. This CDR3 region has 17 residues. Germline CDR1 SNHLY, CDR2 FYNNEI. The CDR3 DNA reads as TGTGCCAGCAGCGGGGACAGGGGGCCATCGGAGAATCAGCCCCAGCATTTT. Translation gives CASSGDRGPSENQPQHF.

The chain employs TRBV27 and TRBJ1-6, with 7 bases lining up with TRBD1. The CDR3 sequence is 17 residues long. Trimming cost V 5 bases and J 0 bases; bases outside gene matches: 7. Germline V gene sequence: CDR1 MNHEY, CDR2 SMNVEV (reference sequence). The CDR3 loop reads CASSRDSLSSYNSPLHF. The CDR3 DNA reads TGTGCCAGCAGTAGGGACAGCCTGAGCTCCTATAATTCACCCCTCCACTTT.

V usage is TRBV2 and J usage is TRBJ1-2; D is ambiguous. This CDR3 contains 14 residues. The germline V and J ends were trimmed by 6 bases and 4 bases, with 15 bases remaining between them. Germline lookup yields CDR1 SNHLY and CDR2 FYNNEI. CDR3 nucleotide sequence: TGTGCCAGCAGAACGGGAGGACGGGTCTATGGCTACACCTTC. Its translation: CASRTGGRVYGYTF. The entire variable domain, with the rest obtained from reference TRBV2 and TRBJ1-2, is as follows: EPEVTQTPSHQVTQMGQEVILRCVPISNHLYFYWYRQILGQKVEFLVSFYNNEISEKSEIFDDQFSVERPDGSNFTLKIRSTKLEDSAMYFCASRTGGRVYGYTFGSGTRLTVV.

The rearrangement links TRBV19 to TRBJ2-7; TRBD1 is a possible D gene (5 bases). This CDR3 spans 14 amino acids. V lost 4 bases, J lost 6 bases, and 16 bases lay in between. Looked up from germline, CDR1 is LNHDA and CDR2 is SQIVND (reference sequence). CDR3 amino acids: CASSRAGSRSEQYV. DNA for the CDR3: TGTGCCAGTAGTAGGGCAGGGTCCCGATCCGAGCAGTACGTC.

The chain links TRBV7-2 to TRBJ2-3; 7 nucleotides match TRBD2. The CDR3 spans 17 residues. V was clipped by 2 bases and J by 4 bases; unmatched bases: 12. Germline values: CDR1 SGHTA, CDR2 FQGNSA. In DNA, the CDR3 is TGTGCCAGCAGCTTATACCGTGGGAGCGGGGTCCCAGATACGCAGTATTTT. As protein: CASSLYRGSGVPDTQYF.

The gene calls are TRBV3-1 (or the pseudogene TRBV3-2) and TRBJ2-2; 11 nucleotides agree with TRBD2. In germline, CDR1 is LGHDT, CDR2 YNNKEL (reference sequence). The CDR3 sequence is 17 residues long. The ends lost 4 bases at V and 5 bases at J; junction bases unmatched: 9. CDR3 in DNA: TGTGCCAGCAGCCGCCGTTTAGCGGGGGGGCCAACCGGGGAGCTGTTTTTT. Protein sequence: CASSRRLAGGPTGELFF.

The rearrangement uses TRBV7-8 and TRBJ2-7; 10 bases line up with TRBD2. Per the germline V gene, CDR1 is SGHVS and CDR2 is FQNEAQ. V lost 6 bases, J lost 4 bases, and 6 bases stayed unmatched. CDR3 length equals 14 residues. The CDR3 DNA sequence: TGTGCCAGCAGTTTTCAGCGGGGGGGATACGAGCAGTACGTC. This codes for CASSFQRGGYEQYV.

CDR3 bases: TGTGCCAGCAGCCCAGGACAGGGGCGTAGGAGTGCTTTCTTT. Translated: CASSPGQGRRSAFF. The chain uses TRBV5-5 and TRBJ1-1; 9 bases agree with TRBD1. V dropped 4 bases and J dropped 11; count of bases not matched to a gene: 12. The CDR3 length is 14 residues. Germline assignment: CDR1 SGHKS and CDR2 YYEKEE (reference sequence).

A few counts support this clone. V and J are TRBV30 and TRBJ1-6, with D tentatively TRBD1 (5 bases). CDR3 size: 15 residues. The germline V gene encodes CDR1 GTSNPN and CDR2 SVGIG (reference sequence). Trimming removed 3 bases from V and 11 bases from J, with 20 bases in between. The CDR3 region is CAWRRTVGGGTPLHF. The CDR3 coding sequence is TGTGCCTGGAGAAGGACCGTCGGCGGGGGGACACCCCTCCACTTT.

The genes are TRBV9 and TRBJ1-2; 7 bases are shared with TRBD1. Germline-derived CDR1 and CDR2 are SGDLS and YYNGEE. Losses at the gene ends were 3 bases for V and 2 bases for J; bases not matched to a gene: 10. CDR3 length: 16 amino acids. The CDR3: CASSAPLGGLNYGYTF. As DNA, the CDR3 is TGTGCCAGCAGCGCCCCCCTAGGGGGCCTCAACTATGGCTACACCTTC.